This entry lists 15 T cell receptor beta chains sequenced from one sample in a study of blood T cell repertoires in COVID-19. The repertoire was sequenced with immunoSEQ multiplex PCR; TCRdb's copy has only in-frame clones and lacks some. Here the sample spans a few hundred thousand clones, about 90% being singletons. Material: peripheral blood. The receptors derive from a woman in her fifties or sixties with acute or convalescent COVID-19.

This rearrangement joins TRBV4-2 to TRBJ1-2; 9 bases agree with TRBD1. Looked up from germline, CDR1 is LGHNA and CDR2 is YNFKEQ. V trimming: 0 bases; J trimming: 4 bases; junction bases outside the gene matches: 3. The CDR3 spans 15 residues. The CDR3: CASSQDRQGGYGYTF. Written as DNA, the CDR3 is TGTGCCAGCAGCCAAGACAGACAGGGGGGCTATGGCTACACCTTC.

This sequence joins TRBV19 and TRBJ2-3, with 16 bases fitting TRBD2. V dropped 4 bases and J dropped 8; count of bases not matched to a gene: 12. CDR1 and CDR2 (germline): LNHDA, SQIVND (reference sequence). CDR3 length equals 18 residues. Here the CDR3 DNA reads TGTGCCAGTAGTACCAGACTCGCAGGGACTAGCGGGAGGGGTACGCAGTATTTT. Encoded protein: CASSTRLAGTSGRGTQYF.

This clone was detected once. The chain carries TRBV30 and TRBJ2-1; D gene ambiguous. The CDR3 consists of 15 residues. The ends were cut back, 2 bases at V and 4 bases at J, with 15 bases in the middle. Germline V gene lookup returns CDR1 GTSNPN and CDR2 SVGIG (reference sequence). CDR3 region: CAWSKPPAEYNEQFF. CDR3 nucleotides: TGTGCCTGGAGTAAGCCCCCCGCGGAGTACAATGAGCAGTTCTTC.

This clone appeared a single time. The CDR3 DNA reads TGTGCCAGCAGCCAATTCATAGAGGTCAATGAGCAGTTCTTC. Its translation: CASSQFIEVNEQFF. The V and J genes are TRBV16 and TRBJ2-1; D gene ambiguous. The CDR3 spans 14 residues. Germline CDR1 and CDR2: KGHSY and FQNENV. V was trimmed by 1 base and J by 6 bases, leaving 10 bases between them.

The chain links TRBV4-3 to TRBJ1-2; D is undetermined. Trimming took 4 bases from V and 1 from J, leaving 10 bases between them. Germline lookup yields CDR1 LGHNA and CDR2 YSLEER. The CDR3 is 14 amino acids. The CDR3 DNA reads TGCGCCAGCAGCCCGCTCGGGAATAACTATGGCTACACCTTC. Translation: CASSPLGNNYGYTF.

V usage is TRBV6-2 or TRBV6-3 and J usage is TRBJ2-2; no definite D call. V was pared by 4 bases and J by 9 bases, with 6 bases between. The germline V gene encodes CDR1 MNHEY and CDR2 SVGEGT. This CDR3 region has 11 residues. CDR3 nucleotide sequence: TGTGCCAGCAGTTTCGGTCGGGAGCTGTTTTTT. The encoded protein is CASSFGRELFF.

This chain connects TRBV2 to TRBJ1-5, with 7 positions matching TRBD1. The germline CDR1 and CDR2 sequences are SNHLY and FYNNEI. The CDR3 is 15 amino acids. Trimming removed 7 bases from V and 0 bases from J; junction bases left unmatched: 6. CDR3 nucleotides: TGTGCCAGCACAGGACAGGACTATAGCAATCAGCCCCAGCATTTT. Its protein is CASTGQDYSNQPQHF. Drawing the rest from reference TRBV2 and TRBJ1-5, the complete variable domain is EPEVTQTPSHQVTQMGQEVILRCVPISNHLYFYWYRQILGQKVEFLVSFYNNEISEKSEIFDDQFSVERPDGSNFTLKIRSTKLEDSAMYFCASTGQDYSNQPQHFGDGTRLSIL.

This clone was detected once. The chain combines TRBV6-1 with TRBJ1-5, with 7 bases identical to TRBD1. J was trimmed by 2 bases and V by 1 base; bases with no gene match: 2. Germline V gene lookup returns CDR1 MNHNS and CDR2 SASEGT. The length of the CDR3 is 15 residues. Written as DNA, the CDR3 is TGTGCCAGCAGTGAAGACGGACAGGGCAATCAGCCCCAGCATTTT. Residues: CASSEDGQGNQPQHF.

With respect to this clone: Within the sample, other DNA sequences also encode this same CDR3. The chain has TRBV5-1 and TRBJ2-3; TRBD1 aligns across 9 bases. This CDR3 region has 14 residues. Looked up from germline, CDR1 is SGHRS and CDR2 is YFSETQ. V lost 4 bases, J lost 5 bases, and 5 bases stayed unmatched. CDR3 in DNA: TGCGCCAGCAGCCTGGGACAGGGAGGAGATACGCAGTATTTT. As protein: CASSLGQGGDTQYF.

The CDR3 region is CASSQGSRGTEAFF. The DNA of the CDR3 is TGCGCCAGCAGCCAGGGGTCCAGGGGCACTGAAGCTTTCTTT. The rearrangement links TRBV5-1 to TRBJ1-1, with a tentative D call TRBD1 (6 bases). This CDR3 is built from 14 residues. V was clipped by 4 bases and J by 4 bases, with 14 bases between them. Germline V gene sequence: CDR1 SGHRS, CDR2 YFSETQ. The full variable domain, completed using reference TRBV5-1 and TRBJ1-1, is KAGVTQTPRYLIKTRGQQVTLSCSPISGHRSVSWYQQTPGQGLQFLFEYFSETQRNKGNFPGRFSGRQFSNSRSEMNVSTLELGDSALYLCASSQGSRGTEAFFGQGTRLTVV.

The CDR3 DNA reads TGTGCCAGCAGCTTAGGCGGGAGGGCCGTCAATGAGCAGTTCTTC. Encoded protein: CASSLGGRAVNEQFF. The J gene is TRBJ2-1, the V gene TRBV7-6; TRBD2 matches at 9 bases. The CDR3 extends over 15 amino acids. With 1 base clipped from V and 6 bases from J, the junction kept 4 bases outside the gene matches. Germline-derived CDR1 and CDR2 are SGHVS and FNYEAQ.

This rearrangement joins TRBV7-2 to TRBJ1-5; D gene unclear. This CDR3 is 15 amino acids long. Germline V gives CDR1 SGHTA, CDR2 FQGNSA. V lost 4 bases and J lost 3, with 13 bases in between. The chain's CDR3 is CASSYRAISNQPQHF. CDR3 in DNA: TGTGCCAGCAGCTACAGAGCTATCTCCAATCAGCCCCAGCATTTT.

The chain couples TRBV2 to TRBJ1-4; tentatively, D is TRBD1 (5 bases). CDR1 is SNHLY, CDR2 FYNNEI, per germline. This CDR3 region has 14 residues. V lost 7 bases to trimming and J lost 5 bases, with 14 bases between them. CDR3 in amino acids: CASNLVGGNEKLFF. The CDR3 nucleotides read TGTGCCAGCAACCTGGTTGGGGGGAATGAAAAACTGTTTTTT. Drawing the rest from reference TRBV2 and TRBJ1-4, the complete variable domain is EPEVTQTPSHQVTQMGQEVILRCVPISNHLYFYWYRQILGQKVEFLVSFYNNEISEKSEIFDDQFSVERPDGSNFTLKIRSTKLEDSAMYFCASNLVGGNEKLFFGSGTQLSVL.

The chain combines TRBV7-9 with TRBJ2-7, with D tentatively TRBD1 (5 bases). The CDR3 is 15 amino acids. V was clipped by 1 base and J by 2 bases, with 12 bases between them. Germline CDR1 reads SEHNR; CDR2 reads FQNEAQ (reference sequence). As DNA, the CDR3 is TGTGCCAGCAGCTTAGTAGGTTCAGGGCCCTACGAGCAGTACTTC. Protein: CASSLVGSGPYEQYF.

The chain recombines TRBV18 with TRBJ2-7; 7 nucleotides line up with TRBD1. The CDR3 totals 14 residues. Trimming took 5 bases from V and 1 from J; bases not matched to a gene: 5. Per germline, CDR1 KGHSH and CDR2 LQKENI. Here the CDR3 DNA reads TGTGCCAGCTCAGCGTACAGGGGATCCTACGAGCAGTACTTC. It specifies CASSAYRGSYEQYF. Based on the CDR3 plus reference TRBV18 and TRBJ2-7, the full variable domain is NAGVMQNPRHLVRRRGQEARLRCSPMKGHSHVYWYRQLPEEGLKFMVYLQKENIIDESGMPKERFSAEFPKEGPSILRIQQVVRGDSAAYFCASSAYRGSYEQYFGPGTRLTVT.